This T cell receptor beta chain came from a study of T cell responses to AZD1222 COVID-19 vaccine. The repertoire was sequenced with immunoSEQ multiplex PCR; TCRdb's copy has only in-frame clones and lacks some. The data contain about 120,000 clones, approximately 94% of them seen just once; the ten biggest clones take up 4% to 6%. V shed 3 bases and J shed 3 bases, with 14 bases lying between them. Germline values: CDR1 SQVTM, CDR2 ANQGSEA. The length of the CDR3 is 14 residues. This material consisted of peripheral blood, taken 28 days after the second AZD1222 dose. The gene calls are TRBV29-1 and TRBJ1-1; D gene uncertain. This receptor was identified in an adult who received the AZD1222 COVID-19 vaccine. The CDR3 is CSVEAMAGYTEAFF. The CDR3 DNA sequence: TGCAGCGTTGAGGCGATGGCGGGCTACACTGAAGCTTTCTTT.